The source of this T cell receptor (beta chain) is a study of a mutant IDH1 vaccine in newly diagnosed glioma. The wider study: Among treated patients, 62.5% were male and roughly 38% female, and mean age was approximately 43 years. Previous treatment comprised radiotherapy, temozolomide, or both, mostly both.

Trimming cost V 7 bases and J 0 bases; bases outside gene matches: 13. CDR1 SGHVS and CDR2 FQNEAQ come from the germline V gene. The CDR3 is 17 residues long. Study conclusions and caveats: There were vaccine-induced immune responses in under 95% of the patients. Top-clonotype changes in peripheral T cells seemed unrelated to pseudoprogression.

A remark on this clone: Its antigen is still unknown.

Method: immunoSEQ multiplex PCR; TCRdb's copy keeps in-frame clones and lacks some. The sample yields tens of thousands of clones, approximately 83% seen once. Noted time point: baseline, week 1 (first vaccination visit). Stated treatment: pre-vaccination baseline after standard-of-care therapy. Material: PBMCs, obtained from a glioma patient treated with radiotherapy, temozolomide or both. The chain combines TRBV7-8 with TRBJ1-2, with TRBD1 matching 8 bases. This sequence was found in a woman between 45 and 65 years old with glioma. The CDR3 nucleotides read TGTGCCAGCAACCCCCGACAGGGGCTCATCGCTAACTATGGCTACACCTTC. Its translation is CASNPRQGLIANYGYTF.